This T cell receptor beta chain was sequenced during a study of cytomegalovirus exposure and HLA in healthy donors. Study-level points and caveats: Published work reported that the classifier diagnosed cytomegalovirus status with high specificity and sensitivity. Listed as cytomegalovirus-associated were approximately 160 TCR beta chains.

Worth noting for this clone: Its specificity is not known.

The method was immunoSEQ multiplex PCR; TCRdb's version includes in-frame clones alone and lacks a portion of them. The sample comprises about 150,000 clones, approximately 82% of which are singletons, and about 27% rests with the top ten. This CDR3 has 16 residues. Germline V CDR1 and CDR2: MNHEY, SVGAGI. V shed 0 bases and J shed 1 base, with 12 bases lying between them. The clonotype originates from a man aged 25-45 years in good health and CMV-seropositive. This sequence joins TRBV6-5 and TRBJ1-2; D uncertain. Sequencing was performed on PBMCs. CDR3 amino acids: CASSYSRLRHNYGYTF. As DNA, the CDR3 is TGTGCCAGCAGTTACTCCCGTTTGAGACATAACTATGGCTACACCTTC.